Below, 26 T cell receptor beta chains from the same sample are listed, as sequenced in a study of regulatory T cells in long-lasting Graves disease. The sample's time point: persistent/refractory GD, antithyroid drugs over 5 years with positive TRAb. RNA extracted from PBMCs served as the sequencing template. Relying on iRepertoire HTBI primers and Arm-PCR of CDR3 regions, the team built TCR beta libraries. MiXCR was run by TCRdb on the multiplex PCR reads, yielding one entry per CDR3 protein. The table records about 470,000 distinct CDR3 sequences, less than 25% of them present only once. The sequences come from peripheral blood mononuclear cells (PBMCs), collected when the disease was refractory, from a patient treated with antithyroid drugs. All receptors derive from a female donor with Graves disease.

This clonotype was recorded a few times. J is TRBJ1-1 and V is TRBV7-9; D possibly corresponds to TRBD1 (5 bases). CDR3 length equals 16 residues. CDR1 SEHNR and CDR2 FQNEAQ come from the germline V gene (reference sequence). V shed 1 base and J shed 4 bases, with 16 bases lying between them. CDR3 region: CASSLGSGGTGTEAFF. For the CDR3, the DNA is TGTGCCAGCAGCTTAGGTTCGGGAGGGACGGGCACTGAAGCTTTCTTT.

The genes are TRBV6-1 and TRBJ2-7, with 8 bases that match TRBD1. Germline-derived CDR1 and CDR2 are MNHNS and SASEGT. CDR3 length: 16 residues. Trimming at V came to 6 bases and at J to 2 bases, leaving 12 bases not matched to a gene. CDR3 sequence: CASSLTGEYSTYEQYF. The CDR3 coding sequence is TGTGCCAGCAGCTTGACAGGGGAGTACAGTACCTACGAGCAGTACTTC.

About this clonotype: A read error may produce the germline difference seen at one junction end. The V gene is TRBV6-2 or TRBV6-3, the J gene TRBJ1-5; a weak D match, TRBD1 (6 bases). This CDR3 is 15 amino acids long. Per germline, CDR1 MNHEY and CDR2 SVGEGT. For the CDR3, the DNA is TGTGCCAGCAGGCCACAGGGATGGGAAGGTCAGCCCCGGCATTTT. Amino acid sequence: CASRPQGWEGQPRHF.

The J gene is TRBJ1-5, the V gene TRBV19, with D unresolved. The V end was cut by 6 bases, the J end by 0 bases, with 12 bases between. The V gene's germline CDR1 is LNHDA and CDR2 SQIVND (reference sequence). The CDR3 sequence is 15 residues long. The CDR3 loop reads CASSPYIASNQPQHF. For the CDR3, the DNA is TGTGCCAGTAGCCCATATATTGCTAGCAATCAGCCCCAGCATTTT.

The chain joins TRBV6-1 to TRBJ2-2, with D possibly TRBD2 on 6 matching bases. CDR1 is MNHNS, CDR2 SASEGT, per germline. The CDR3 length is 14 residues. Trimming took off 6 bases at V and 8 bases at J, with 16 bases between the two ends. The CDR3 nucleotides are TGTGCCAGCAGACCCTGGGGGGACGTAGGGGAGCTGTTTTTT. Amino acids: CASRPWGDVGELFF.

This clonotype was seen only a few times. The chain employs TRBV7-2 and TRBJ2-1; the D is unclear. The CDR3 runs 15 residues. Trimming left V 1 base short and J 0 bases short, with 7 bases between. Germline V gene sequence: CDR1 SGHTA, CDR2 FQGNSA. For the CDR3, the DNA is TGTGCCAGCAGCTTAGGAGCGAGCTCCTACAATGAGCAGTTCTTC. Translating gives CASSLGASSYNEQFF.

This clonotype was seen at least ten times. CDR3 protein: CASSEFKLLGENTEAFF. The CDR3 nucleotides read TGTGCCAGCAGTGAATTTAAGCTGCTAGGGGAGAACACTGAAGCTTTCTTT. This chain links TRBV6-1 with TRBJ1-1, with a possible D match to TRBD1 (5 bases). Germline lookup yields CDR1 MNHNS and CDR2 SASEGT. The CDR3 consists of 17 residues. Trimming shortened V by 2 bases and J by 1 base, and 17 bases separated the two germline ends.

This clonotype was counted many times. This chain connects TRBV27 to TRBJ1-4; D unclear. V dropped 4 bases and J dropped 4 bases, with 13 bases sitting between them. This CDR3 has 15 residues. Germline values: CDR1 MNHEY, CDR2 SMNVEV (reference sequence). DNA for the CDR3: TGTGCCAGCAGTTCCAACCCGGGCCTTAATGAAAAACTGTTTTTT. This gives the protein CASSSNPGLNEKLFF.

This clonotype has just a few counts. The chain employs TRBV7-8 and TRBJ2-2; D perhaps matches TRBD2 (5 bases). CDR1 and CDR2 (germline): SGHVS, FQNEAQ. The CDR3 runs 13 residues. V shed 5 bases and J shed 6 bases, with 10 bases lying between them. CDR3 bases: TGTGCCAGCAGCCCTAGCTTGGCCGGGGAGCTGTTTTTT. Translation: CASSPSLAGELFF.

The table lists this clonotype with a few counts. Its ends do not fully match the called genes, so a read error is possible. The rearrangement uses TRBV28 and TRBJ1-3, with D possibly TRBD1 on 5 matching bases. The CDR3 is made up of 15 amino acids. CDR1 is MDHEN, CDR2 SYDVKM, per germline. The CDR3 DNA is TGTGCCAGCAGCCCTTCGTGGGGCTCTGAAAACACCATATATTTT. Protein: CASSPSWGSENTIYF. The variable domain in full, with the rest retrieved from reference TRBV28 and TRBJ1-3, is DVKVTQSSRYLVKRTGEKVFLECVQDMDHENMFWYRQDPGLGLRLIYFSYDVKMKEKGDIPEGYSVSREKKERFSLILESASTNQTSMYLCASSPSWGSENTIYFGEGSWLTVV.

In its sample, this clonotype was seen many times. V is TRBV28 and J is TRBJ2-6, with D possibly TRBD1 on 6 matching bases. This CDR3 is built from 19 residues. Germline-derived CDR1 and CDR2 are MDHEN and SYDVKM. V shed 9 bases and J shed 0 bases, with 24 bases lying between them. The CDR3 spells CASTLDSYRVNSGANVLTF. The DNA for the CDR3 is TGTGCCAGTACCTTGGACAGCTACAGGGTCAACTCTGGGGCCAACGTCCTGACTTTC.

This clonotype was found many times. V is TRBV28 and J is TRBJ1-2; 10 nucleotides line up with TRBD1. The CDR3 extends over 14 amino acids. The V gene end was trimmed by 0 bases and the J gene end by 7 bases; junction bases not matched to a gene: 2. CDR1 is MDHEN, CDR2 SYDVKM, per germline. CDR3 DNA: TGTGCCAGCAGTTTATGGGGACAGGGGACTGGCTACACCTTC. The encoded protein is CASSLWGQGTGYTF.

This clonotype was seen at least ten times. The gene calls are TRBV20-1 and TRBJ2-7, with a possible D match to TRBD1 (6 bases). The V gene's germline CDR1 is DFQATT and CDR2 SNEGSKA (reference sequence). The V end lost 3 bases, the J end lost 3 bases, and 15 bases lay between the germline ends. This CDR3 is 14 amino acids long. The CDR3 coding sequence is TGCAGTGCTAGGCCAGGACAGTTACTCTACGAGCAGTACTTC. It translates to CSARPGQLLYEQYF.

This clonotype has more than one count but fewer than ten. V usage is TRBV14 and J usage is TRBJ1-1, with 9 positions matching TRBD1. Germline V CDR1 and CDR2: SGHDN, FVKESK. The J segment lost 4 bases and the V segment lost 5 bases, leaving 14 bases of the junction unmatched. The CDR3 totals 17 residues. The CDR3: CASSTGQGRFWVTEAFF. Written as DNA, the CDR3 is TGTGCCAGCAGCACCGGACAGGGGAGGTTTTGGGTCACTGAAGCTTTCTTT.

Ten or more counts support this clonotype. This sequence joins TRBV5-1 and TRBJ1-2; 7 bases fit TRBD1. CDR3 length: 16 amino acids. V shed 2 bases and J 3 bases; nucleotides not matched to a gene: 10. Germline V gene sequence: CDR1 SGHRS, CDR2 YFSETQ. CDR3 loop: CASSFTGESLDYGYTF. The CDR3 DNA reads TGCGCCAGCAGCTTTACAGGGGAGTCTTTGGACTATGGCTACACCTTC.

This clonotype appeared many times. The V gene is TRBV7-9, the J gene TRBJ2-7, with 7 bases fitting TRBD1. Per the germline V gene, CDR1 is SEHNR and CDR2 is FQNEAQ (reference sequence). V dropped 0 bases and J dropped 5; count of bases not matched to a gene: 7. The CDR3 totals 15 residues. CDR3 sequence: CASSLAGATGDEQYF. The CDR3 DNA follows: TGTGCCAGCAGCTTAGCGGGAGCAACAGGGGACGAGCAGTACTTC.

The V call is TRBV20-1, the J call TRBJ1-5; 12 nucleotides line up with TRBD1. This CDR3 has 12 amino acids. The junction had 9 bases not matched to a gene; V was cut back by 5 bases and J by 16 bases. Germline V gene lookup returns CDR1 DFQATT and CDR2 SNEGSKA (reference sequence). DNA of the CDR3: TGCAGTGCTTCCCGGGACAGGGGGCTTCTTCATTTT. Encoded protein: CSASRDRGLLHF.

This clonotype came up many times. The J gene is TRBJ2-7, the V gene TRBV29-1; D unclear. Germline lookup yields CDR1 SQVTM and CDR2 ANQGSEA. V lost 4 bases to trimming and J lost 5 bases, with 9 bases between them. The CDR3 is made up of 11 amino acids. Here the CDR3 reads CSVVWGNEQYF. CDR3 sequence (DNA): TGCAGCGTTGTATGGGGAAACGAGCAGTACTTC.

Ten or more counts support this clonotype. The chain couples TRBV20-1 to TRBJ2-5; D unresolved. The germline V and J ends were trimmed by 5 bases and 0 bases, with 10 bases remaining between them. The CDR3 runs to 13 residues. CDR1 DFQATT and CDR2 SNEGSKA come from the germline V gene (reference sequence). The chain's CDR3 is CSALAENQETQYF. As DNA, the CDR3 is TGCAGTGCTTTAGCAGAAAACCAAGAGACCCAGTACTTC.

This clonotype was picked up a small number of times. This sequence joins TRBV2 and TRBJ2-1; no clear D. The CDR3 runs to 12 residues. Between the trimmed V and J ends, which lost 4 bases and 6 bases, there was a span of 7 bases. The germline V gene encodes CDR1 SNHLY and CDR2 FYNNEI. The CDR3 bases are TGTGCCAGCAGTGGTCGATTCAATGAGCAGTTCTTC. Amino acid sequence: CASSGRFNEQFF. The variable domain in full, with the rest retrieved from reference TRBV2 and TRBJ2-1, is EPEVTQTPSHQVTQMGQEVILRCVPISNHLYFYWYRQILGQKVEFLVSFYNNEISEKSEIFDDQFSVERPDGSNFTLKIRSTKLEDSAMYFCASSGRFNEQFFGPGTRLTVL.

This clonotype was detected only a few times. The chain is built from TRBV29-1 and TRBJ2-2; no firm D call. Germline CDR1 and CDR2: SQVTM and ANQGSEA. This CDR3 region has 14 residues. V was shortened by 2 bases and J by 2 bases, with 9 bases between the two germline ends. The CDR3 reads CSVENPDNTGELFF. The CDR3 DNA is TGCAGCGTTGAAAACCCGGACAACACCGGGGAGCTGTTTTTT.

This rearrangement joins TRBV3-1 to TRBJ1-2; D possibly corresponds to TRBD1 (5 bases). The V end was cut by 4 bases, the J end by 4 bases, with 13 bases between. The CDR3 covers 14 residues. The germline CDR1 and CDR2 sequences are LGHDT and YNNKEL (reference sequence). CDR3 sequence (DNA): TGTGCCAGCAGCCGAGGGGCGGCCTTCTATGGCTACACCTTC. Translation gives CASSRGAAFYGYTF.

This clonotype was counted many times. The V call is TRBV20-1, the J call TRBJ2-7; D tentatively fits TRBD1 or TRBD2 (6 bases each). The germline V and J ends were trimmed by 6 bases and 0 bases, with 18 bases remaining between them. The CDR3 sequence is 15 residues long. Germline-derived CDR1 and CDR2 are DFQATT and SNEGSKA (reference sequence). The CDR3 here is CSALGAAGLSYEQYF. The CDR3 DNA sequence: TGCAGTGCCCTGGGGGCGGCGGGGCTCTCCTACGAGCAGTACTTC.

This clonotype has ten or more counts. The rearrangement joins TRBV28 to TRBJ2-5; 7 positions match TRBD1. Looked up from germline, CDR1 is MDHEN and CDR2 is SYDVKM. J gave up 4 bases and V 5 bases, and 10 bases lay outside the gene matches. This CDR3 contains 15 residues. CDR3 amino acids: CASSLANRGRETQYF. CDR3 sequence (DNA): TGTGCCAGCAGTCTCGCCAACAGGGGACGAGAGACCCAGTACTTC.

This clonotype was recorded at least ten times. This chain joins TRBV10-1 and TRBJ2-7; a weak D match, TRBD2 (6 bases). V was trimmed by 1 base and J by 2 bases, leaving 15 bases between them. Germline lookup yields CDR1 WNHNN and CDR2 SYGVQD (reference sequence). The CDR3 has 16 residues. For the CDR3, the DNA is TGCGCCAGCAGTGAGTACCGGGGACTCTTAACCTACGAGCAGTACTTC. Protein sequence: CASSEYRGLLTYEQYF.

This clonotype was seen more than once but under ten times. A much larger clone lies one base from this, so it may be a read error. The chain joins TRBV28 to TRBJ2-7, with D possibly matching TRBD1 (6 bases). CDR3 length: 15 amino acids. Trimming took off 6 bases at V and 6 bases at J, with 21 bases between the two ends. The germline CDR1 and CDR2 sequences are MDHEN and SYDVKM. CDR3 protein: CASRFPGAGKSEQYF. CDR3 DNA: TGTGCCAGCAGATTCCCAGGGGCAGGGAAAAGCGAGCAGTACTTC.